The T cell receptor (beta chain) described here comes from a study of blood T cell repertoires in COVID-19. CDR1 is SGHAT and CDR2 is FQNNGV in the germline V gene. With 4 bases clipped from V and 4 bases from J, the junction kept 8 bases outside the gene matches. The CDR3 runs 15 residues. TCRdb's copy holds only in-frame clones and misses some; the assay was immunoSEQ multiplex PCR. The sample has 200,000 to 250,000 clones, 75% to 90% seen once. The sample taken for sequencing was PBMCs or T cells enriched from blood (not recorded which). This sequence joins TRBV11-2 and TRBJ1-1, with 8 bases identical to TRBD1. The sequence came from a man younger than 45 who had recovered from COVID-19. CDR3 in amino acids: CASSSWAGGTTEAFF. DNA for the CDR3: TGTGCCAGCAGCTCCTGGGCAGGGGGCACCACTGAAGCTTTCTTT.